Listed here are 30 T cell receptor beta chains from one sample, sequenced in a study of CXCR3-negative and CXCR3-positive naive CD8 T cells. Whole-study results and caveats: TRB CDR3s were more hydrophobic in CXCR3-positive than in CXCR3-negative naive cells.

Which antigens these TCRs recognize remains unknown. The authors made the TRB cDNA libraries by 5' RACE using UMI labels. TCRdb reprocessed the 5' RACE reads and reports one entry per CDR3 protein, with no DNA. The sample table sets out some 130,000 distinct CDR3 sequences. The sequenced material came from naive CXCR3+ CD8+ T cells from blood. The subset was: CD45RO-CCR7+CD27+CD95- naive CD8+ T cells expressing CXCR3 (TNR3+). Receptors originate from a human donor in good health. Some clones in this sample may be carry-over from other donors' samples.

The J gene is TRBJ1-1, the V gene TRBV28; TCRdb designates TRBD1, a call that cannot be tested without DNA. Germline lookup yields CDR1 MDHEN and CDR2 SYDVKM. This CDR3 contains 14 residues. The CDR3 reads CASSLTGSNTEAFF.

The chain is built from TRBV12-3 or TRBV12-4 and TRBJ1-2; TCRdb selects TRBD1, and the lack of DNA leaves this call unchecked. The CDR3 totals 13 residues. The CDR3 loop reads CASSPDRLYGYTF.

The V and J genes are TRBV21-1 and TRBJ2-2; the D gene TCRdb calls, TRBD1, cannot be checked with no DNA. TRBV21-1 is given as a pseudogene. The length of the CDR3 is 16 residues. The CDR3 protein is CASSKAPGRGTGELFF.

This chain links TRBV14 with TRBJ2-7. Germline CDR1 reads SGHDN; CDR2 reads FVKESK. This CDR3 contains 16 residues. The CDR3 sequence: CASSPEVTFNSYEQYF. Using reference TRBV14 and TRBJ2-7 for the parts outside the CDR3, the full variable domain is EAGVTQFPSHSVIEKGQTVTLRCDPISGHDNLYWYRRVMGKEIKFLLHFVKESKQDESGMPNNRFLAERTGGTYSTLKVQPAELEDSGVYFCASSPEVTFNSYEQYFGPGTRLTVT.

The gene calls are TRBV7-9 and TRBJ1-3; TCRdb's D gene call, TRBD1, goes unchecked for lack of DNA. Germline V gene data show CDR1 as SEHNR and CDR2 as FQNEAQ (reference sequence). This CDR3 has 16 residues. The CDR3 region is CASSLGPALSGNTIYF.

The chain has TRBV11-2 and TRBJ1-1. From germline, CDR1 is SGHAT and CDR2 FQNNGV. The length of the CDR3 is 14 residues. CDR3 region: CASSPKRGNTEAFF.

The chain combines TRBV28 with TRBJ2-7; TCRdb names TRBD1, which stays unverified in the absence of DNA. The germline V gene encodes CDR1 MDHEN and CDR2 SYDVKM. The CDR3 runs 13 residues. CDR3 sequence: CASSRTGFYEQYF.

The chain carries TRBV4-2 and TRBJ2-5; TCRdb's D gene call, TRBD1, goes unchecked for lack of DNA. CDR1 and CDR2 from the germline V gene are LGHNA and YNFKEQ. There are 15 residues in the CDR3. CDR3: CASSHLPGPGETQYF.

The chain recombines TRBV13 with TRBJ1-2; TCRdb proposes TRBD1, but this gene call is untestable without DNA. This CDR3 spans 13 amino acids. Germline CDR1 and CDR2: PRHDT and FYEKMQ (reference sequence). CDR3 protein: CASSARQGDGYTF.

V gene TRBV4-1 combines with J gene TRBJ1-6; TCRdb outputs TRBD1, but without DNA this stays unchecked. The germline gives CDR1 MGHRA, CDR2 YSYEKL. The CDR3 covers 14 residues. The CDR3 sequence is CASSQDDRFSPLHF.

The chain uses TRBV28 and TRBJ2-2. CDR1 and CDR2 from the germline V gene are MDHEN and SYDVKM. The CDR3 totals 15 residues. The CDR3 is CASSFIRWNTGELFF.

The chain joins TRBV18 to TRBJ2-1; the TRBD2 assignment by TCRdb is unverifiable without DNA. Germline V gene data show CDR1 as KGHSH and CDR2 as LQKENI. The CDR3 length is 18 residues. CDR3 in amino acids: CASSPTSGGRLPYNEQFF.

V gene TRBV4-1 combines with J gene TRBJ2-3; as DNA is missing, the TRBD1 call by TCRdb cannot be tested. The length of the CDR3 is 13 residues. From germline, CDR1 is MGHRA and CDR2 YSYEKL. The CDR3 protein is CASSNLGADTQYF.

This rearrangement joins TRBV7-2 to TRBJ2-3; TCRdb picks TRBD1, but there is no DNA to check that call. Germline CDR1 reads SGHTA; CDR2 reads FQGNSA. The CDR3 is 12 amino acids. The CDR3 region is CASRQTGDTQYF.

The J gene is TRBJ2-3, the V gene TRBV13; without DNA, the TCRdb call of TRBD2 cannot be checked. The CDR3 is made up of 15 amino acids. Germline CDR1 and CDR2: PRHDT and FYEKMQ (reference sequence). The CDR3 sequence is CASSSPPTGTDTQYF.

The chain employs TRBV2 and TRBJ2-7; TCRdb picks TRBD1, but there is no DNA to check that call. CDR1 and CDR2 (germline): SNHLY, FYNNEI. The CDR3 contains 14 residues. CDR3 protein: CASSGGVGSYEQYF.

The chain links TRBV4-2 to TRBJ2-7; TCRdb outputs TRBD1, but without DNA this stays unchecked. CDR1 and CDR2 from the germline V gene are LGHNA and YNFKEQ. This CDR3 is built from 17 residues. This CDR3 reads CASSQGRGAGFSYEQYF.

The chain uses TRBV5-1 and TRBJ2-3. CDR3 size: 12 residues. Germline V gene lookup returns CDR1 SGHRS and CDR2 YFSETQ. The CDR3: CASSFYQDTQYF.

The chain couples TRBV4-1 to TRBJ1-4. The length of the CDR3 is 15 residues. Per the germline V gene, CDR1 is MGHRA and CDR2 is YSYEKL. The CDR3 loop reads CASSLSETLDEKLFF.

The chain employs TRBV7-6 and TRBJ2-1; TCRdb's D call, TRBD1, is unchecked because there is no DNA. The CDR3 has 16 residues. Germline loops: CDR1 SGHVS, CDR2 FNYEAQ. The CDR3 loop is CASSPYGTEIYNEQFF. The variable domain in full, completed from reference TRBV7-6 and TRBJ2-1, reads GAGVSQSPRYKVTKRGQDVALRCDPISGHVSLYWYRQALGQGPEFLTYFNYEAQQDKSGLPNDRFSAERPEGSISTLTIQRTEQRDSAMYRCASSPYGTEIYNEQFFGPGTRLTVL.

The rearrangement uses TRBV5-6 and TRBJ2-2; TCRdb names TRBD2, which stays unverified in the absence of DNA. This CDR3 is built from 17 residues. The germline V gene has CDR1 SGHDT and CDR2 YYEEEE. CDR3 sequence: CASSLANRAANTGELFF. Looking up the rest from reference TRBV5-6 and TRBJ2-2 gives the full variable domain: DAGVTQSPTHLIKTRGQQVTLRCSPKSGHDTVSWYQQALGQGPQFIFQYYEEEERQRGNFPDRFSGHQFPNYSSELNVNALLLGDSALYLCASSLANRAANTGELFFGEGSRLTVL.

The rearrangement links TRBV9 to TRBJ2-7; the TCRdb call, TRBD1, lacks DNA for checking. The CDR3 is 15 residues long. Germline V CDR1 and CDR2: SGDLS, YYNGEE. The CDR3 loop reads CASSVAPGVNYEQYF.

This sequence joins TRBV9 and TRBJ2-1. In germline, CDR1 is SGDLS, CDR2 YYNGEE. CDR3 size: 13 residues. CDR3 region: CASSVDVYNEQFF. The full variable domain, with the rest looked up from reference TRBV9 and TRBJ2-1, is DSGVTQTPKHLITATGQRVTLRCSPRSGDLSVYWYQQSLDQGLQFLIQYYNGEERAKGNILERFSAQQFPDLHSELNLSSLELGDSALYFCASSVDVYNEQFFGPGTRLTVL.

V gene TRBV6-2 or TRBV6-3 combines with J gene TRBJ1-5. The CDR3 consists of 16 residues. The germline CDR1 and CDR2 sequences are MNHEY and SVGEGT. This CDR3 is CASSYSAALSNQPQHF.

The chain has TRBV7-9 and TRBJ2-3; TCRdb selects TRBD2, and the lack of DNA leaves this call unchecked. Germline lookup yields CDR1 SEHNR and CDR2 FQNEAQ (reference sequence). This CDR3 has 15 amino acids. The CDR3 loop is CASSLASGTTDTQYF.

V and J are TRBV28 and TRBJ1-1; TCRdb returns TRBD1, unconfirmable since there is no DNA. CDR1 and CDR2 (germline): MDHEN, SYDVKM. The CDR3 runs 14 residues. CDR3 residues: CASRFTESQGKAFF.

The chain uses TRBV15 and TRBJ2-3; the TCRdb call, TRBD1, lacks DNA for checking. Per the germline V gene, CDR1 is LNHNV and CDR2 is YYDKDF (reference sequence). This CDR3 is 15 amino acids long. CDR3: CATSRGQGVTDTQYF.

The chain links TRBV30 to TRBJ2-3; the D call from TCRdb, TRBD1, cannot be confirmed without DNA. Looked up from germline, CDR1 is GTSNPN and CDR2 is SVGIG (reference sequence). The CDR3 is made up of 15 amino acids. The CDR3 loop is CAWSVTRERADTQYF.

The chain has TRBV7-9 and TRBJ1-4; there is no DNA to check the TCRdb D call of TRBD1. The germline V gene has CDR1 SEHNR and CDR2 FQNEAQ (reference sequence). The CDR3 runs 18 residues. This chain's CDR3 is CASSLWAGTEATDEKLFF. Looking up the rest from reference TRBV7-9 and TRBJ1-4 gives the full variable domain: DTGVSQNPRHKITKRGQNVTFRCDPISEHNRLYWYRQTLGQGPEFLTYFQNEAQLEKSRLLSDRFSAERPKGSFSTLEIQRTEQGDSAMYLCASSLWAGTEATDEKLFFGSGTQLSVL.

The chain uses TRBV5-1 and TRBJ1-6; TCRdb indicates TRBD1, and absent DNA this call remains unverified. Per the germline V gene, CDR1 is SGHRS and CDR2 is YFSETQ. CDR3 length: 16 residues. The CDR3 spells CASSQLPGQGNSPLHF.